This T cell receptor beta chain was documented in a study of blood T cell repertoires in COVID-19. Study-level information: Some COVID-19 samples were acute and others convalescent; all came from the United States, Italy and Spain.

The CDR3 sequence is 16 residues long. The V end lost 0 bases, the J end lost 6 bases, and 17 bases lay between the germline ends. CDR1 is MNHEY and CDR2 is SVGAGI in the germline V gene. While infection was still active, Seattle patients were enrolled and then followed longitudinally. Authors' data handling: Using reference gene primer amplification, nucleated cell counts were estimated. Sequencing was performed with immunoSEQ multiplex PCR; in TCRdb, only in-frame clones are kept and a portion is missing. V, J and clone size are those of that table, while D and trimming were read from the DNA. This sample has some 90,000 clones; 87% occur once, and the top ten carry approximately 20%.

The chain recombines TRBV6-5 with TRBJ1-2, with D unresolved. This TCR came from an older woman with COVID-19, enrolled during active disease. Sample: peripheral blood. CDR3 loop: CASSYSGSFETNGYTF. The DNA of the CDR3 is TGTGCCAGCAGTTACTCGGGTAGCTTTGAAACGAATGGCTACACCTTC.